Sequencing of this T cell receptor beta chain was carried out in a study of blood T cell repertoires in COVID-19. About the study: Italy, Spain and the United States were the sources of the convalescent and acute COVID-19 samples. Nucleic acid was either cDNA or gDNA, and it came from T cells, B-cell-depleted T cells, or PBMCs.

Original processing notes: Amplification with reference gene primers provided the estimates of nucleated cell counts. Method: immunoSEQ multiplex PCR; TCRdb's copy keeps in-frame clones and lacks some. That table gives V, J and clone size, and the DNA gave D and trimming. Of 95,000 to 100,000 clones detected, under 85% appear once; the ten largest clones hold 24%. The CDR3 extends over 15 amino acids. Germline-derived CDR1 and CDR2 are SGHTA and FQGNSA. The V end lost 1 base, the J end lost 6 bases, and 12 bases lay between the germline ends. The gene calls are TRBV7-2 and TRBJ2-2, with a weak D call TRBD1 (5 bases). The clonotype was recovered from a human donor in a cohort sampled during active COVID-19. The specimen sequenced was peripheral blood. In DNA, the CDR3 is TGTGCCAGCAGCTTAGGAGCAGGGAATGCCGGGGAGCTGTTTTTT. Translated, it gives CASSLGAGNAGELFF.